This T cell receptor beta chain is from a study of T cell responses to AZD1222 COVID-19 vaccine. Whole-study results and caveats: Unmutated variant regions reportedly attract nearly half of all spike-specific TCRs. CD4 TCRs covered the whole spike, strongest at regions 160-218 and 743-854. The peak T cell response came first, and repertoires were sampled only after it. Spike-specific TCRs gained breadth and depth after people received two AZD1222 doses.

The method was immunoSEQ multiplex PCR; TCRdb's version includes in-frame clones alone and lacks a portion of them. The repertoire holds around 140,000 clones, with approximately 85% as singletons. This CDR3 has 17 residues. Germline CDR1 is SGHNT and CDR2 is YENEEA. Germline trimming cut 5 bases from V and 10 bases from J; bases unmatched to any gene: 16. This clone was observed a handful of times. Its antigen is undetermined. The sample consisted of peripheral blood, taken 28 days after the second dose of the MenACWY control vaccine. This TCR was recovered from an adult who received the MenACWY meningococcal vaccine as a control. The V call is TRBV11-3, the J call TRBJ2-1; the match to TRBD2 covers 11 bases. CDR3: CASSPRTSGSPVEEQFF. In DNA, the CDR3 is TGTGCCAGCAGCCCACGGACTAGCGGGTCCCCTGTAGAAGAGCAGTTCTTC.